This T cell receptor beta chain was captured in a study of T-cell reconstitution after alpha-beta-depleted transplantation in children. V lost 0 bases, J lost 0 bases, and 7 bases stayed unmatched. Germline CDR1 and CDR2: SGHRS and YFSETQ. The CDR3 length is 18 residues. Preparation of the TCRbeta library was carried out with unique molecular identifiers. In TCRdb, the PCR reads were re-called with MiXCR into one record per CDR3 protein. The sample has a few hundred thousand distinct CDR3 sequences, roughly 26% seen once. Study observations and caveats: Alpha-beta T cells present about two months after transplant were reported to originate from several hundred expanded graft clones. At one year after transplant, newly produced T cells mostly accounted for T-cell counts and diversity. From surviving recipient T cells and thymic progenitors came the high day-60 TCRbeta diversity observed in some patients.

Notes on this clonotype: Its antigen is as yet unknown.

The specimen was PBMCs, collected before TCRalphabeta/CD19-depleted stem cell transplant. The J gene is TRBJ2-3, the V gene TRBV5-1; the match to TRBD2 covers 10 bases. This receptor was obtained from a girl aged 2-15 years with Fanconi anemia, due to receive a stem cell transplant. CDR3 nucleotide sequence: TGCGCCAGCAGCTTGGAACTAGCGGGGTTAACTAGCACAGATACGCAGTATTTT. It encodes CASSLELAGLTSTDTQYF.